This T cell receptor (beta chain) was recorded in a study of cytomegalovirus exposure and HLA in healthy donors. The study, taken as a whole, reports: Most sequenced TCRs were rare (though some public TCRs occurred in many donors). In vitro checks showed that a few CMV-associated chains really do target CMV antigens. Altogether, 164 TCR beta chains were recorded as cytomegalovirus-associated.

Donors were drawn from the approximately 110-subject validation cohort, separate from the roughly 670-subject first cohort. Assay: immunoSEQ multiplex PCR; the TCRdb copy retains only in-frame clones and omits some. The sample lists some 170,000 clones, 80% to 90% occurring once. In the case of this clone: Its target is unknown.

This receptor was obtained from a woman aged 25-40 years in good health and CMV-seronegative. Sequencing was carried out using PBMCs.

CDR3 loop: CASSLNRATEAFF. In DNA, the CDR3 is TGTGCCAGCAGCTTGAACAGGGCCACTGAAGCTTTCTTT. J is TRBJ1-1 and V is TRBV5-4, with a weak D call TRBD1 (6 bases). The germline V and J ends were trimmed by 1 base and 4 bases, with 8 bases remaining between them. Germline V gene sequence: CDR1 SGHNT, CDR2 YYREEE (reference sequence). The CDR3 contains 13 residues.